The source of this T cell receptor beta chain is a study of T-cell memory formation after mild COVID-19. Study-wide points: Pre-infection memory harbored some responding clones, suggesting cross-reactive memory joined.

Germline V gene data show CDR1 as MNHEY and CDR2 as SVGAGI. The CDR3 has 14 residues. The V end was cut by 0 bases, the J end by 10 bases, with 12 bases between. As regards this clonotype: The antigen remains unidentified.

TCRdb redid the calling of the 5' RACE reads with MiXCR, one entry per CDR3 protein. Found here are around 430,000 distinct CDR3 sequences, roughly 15% of them singletons; the top ten hold 20% to 25%. The V and J genes are TRBV6-5 and TRBJ1-4; TRBD1 is a possible D gene (5 bases). This clonotype originated in a man aged 18-30 years who had mild COVID-19 (a few samples of this study predate the infection). Cell type and time point are not known. Sequenced material: PBMCs or a T cell subset sorted from them (not recorded which). The DNA of the CDR3 is TGTGCCAGCAGTTACTCGGGGACCGGGCGAAAACTGTTTTTT. Its protein product is CASSYSGTGRKLFF.